This T cell receptor beta chain originates from a study of OX40 agonist ivuxolimab in advanced cancers. Study as a whole: Dose-escalation subjects each had hepatocellular carcinoma, melanoma, renal cell or head and neck cancer. Study conclusions and caveats: Expanded clones tended on average to be more numerous among CD8+ T cells than CD4+. Certain nonresponding patients likewise had low normalized T-cell clonal expansion.

Worth noting for this clone: Antigen unknown.

Sequencing was performed with immunoSEQ multiplex PCR; in TCRdb, only in-frame clones are kept and a portion is missing. In the table there are about 98,000 clones, around nine tenths of which are singletons. CDR1 and CDR2 from the germline V gene are SEHNR and FQNEAQ (reference sequence). Trimming shortened V by 5 bases and J by 5 bases, and 22 bases separated the two germline ends. The CDR3 runs 17 residues. The receptor was isolated from an adult with an advanced solid tumor such as melanoma, head and neck, liver or kidney cancer. The source material was CD4+ or CD8+ T cells sorted from blood, sampled in a trial of the OX40 agonist ivuxolimab. The V and J genes are TRBV7-9 and TRBJ1-5; D might be TRBD1 (5 bases). The CDR3 DNA is TGTGCCAGCAGCCCAAACGGATGGGGGAAGACGGATCAGCCCCAGCATTTT. This sequence encodes CASSPNGWGKTDQPQHF.